This passage covers 10 T cell receptor beta chains from one sample sequenced in a study of T cells in localized non-small cell lung cancer. Produced via immunoSEQ multiplex PCR; TCRdb's table is partial and in-frame only. The sample carries around 100,000 clones, roughly 87% recorded once. This specimen was peripheral blood, taken before any cancer treatment. The receptors were gathered from a man aged 35 to 70 with stage I squamous cell lung carcinoma.

The chain is built from TRBV7-9 and TRBJ1-1; tentatively, D is TRBD1 (5 bases). The CDR3 covers 14 residues. Per germline, CDR1 SEHNR and CDR2 FQNEAQ (reference sequence). V lost 3 bases to trimming and J lost 0 bases, with 8 bases between them. CDR3 sequence reads: CASSLGRLNTEAFF. For the CDR3, the DNA is TGTGCCAGCAGCTTGGGGCGTTTGAACACTGAAGCTTTCTTT.

V usage is TRBV19 and J usage is TRBJ2-6; 7 nucleotides match TRBD1. CDR1 is LNHDA, CDR2 SQIVND, per germline (reference sequence). The CDR3 sequence is 16 residues long. Trimming took 4 bases from V and 4 from J; bases not matched to a gene: 7. The CDR3 spells CASSRQQGTGANVLTF. The CDR3 DNA is TGTGCCAGTAGTAGGCAACAGGGGACGGGGGCCAACGTCCTGACTTTC. Looking up the rest from reference TRBV19 and TRBJ2-6 gives the full variable domain: DGGITQSPKYLFRKEGQNVTLSCEQNLNHDAMYWYRQDPGQGLRLIYYSQIVNDFQKGDIAEGYSVSREKKESFPLTVTSAQKNPTAFYLCASSRQQGTGANVLTFGAGSRLTVL.

This sequence joins TRBV21-1 and TRBJ2-5; no check of the table's D call, TRBD1, against the DNA was made. TRBV21-1 is reported as a pseudogene. This CDR3 region has 12 residues. The CDR3 DNA reads as TGTGCCAGCAGCAGGGCGCCAGAGACCCAGTACTTC. Amino acids: CASSRAPETQYF.

The V call is TRBV7-9, the J call TRBJ2-7, with 9 nucleotides matching TRBD1. The CDR3 runs 15 residues. V dropped 1 base and J dropped 4; count of bases not matched to a gene: 5. Looked up from germline, CDR1 is SEHNR and CDR2 is FQNEAQ (reference sequence). The CDR3 loop reads CASSLGWDREYEQYF. CDR3 coding DNA: TGTGCCAGCAGCTTAGGTTGGGACAGGGAATACGAGCAGTACTTC. The whole variable domain, filled in from reference TRBV7-9 and TRBJ2-7, reads DTGVSQNPRHKITKRGQNVTFRCDPISEHNRLYWYRQTLGQGPEFLTYFQNEAQLEKSRLLSDRFSAERPKGSFSTLEIQRTEQGDSAMYLCASSLGWDREYEQYFGPGTRLTVT.

The chain joins TRBV7-9 to TRBJ1-1; D is undetermined. Trimming cost V 5 bases and J 0 bases, with 19 bases left between them. From germline, CDR1 is SEHNR and CDR2 FQNEAQ (reference sequence). CDR3 length: 17 residues. Here the CDR3 reads CASSRRVGSHVNTEAFF. DNA for the CDR3: TGTGCCAGCAGCAGACGAGTCGGGTCTCATGTGAACACTGAAGCTTTCTTT.

The chain links TRBV19 to TRBJ2-2; D uncertain. This CDR3 has 14 amino acids. V was clipped by 1 base and J by 5 bases, with 8 bases between them. Germline V gene data show CDR1 as LNHDA and CDR2 as SQIVND (reference sequence). This chain's CDR3 is CASSIADITGELFF. The CDR3 DNA follows: TGTGCCAGTAGTATAGCCGACATTACCGGGGAGCTGTTTTTT.

The rearrangement joins TRBV2 to TRBJ2-1; 10 bases map to TRBD2. J was trimmed by 3 bases and V by 5 bases; bases with no gene match: 4. CDR3 length: 15 amino acids. The germline V gene has CDR1 SNHLY and CDR2 FYNNEI. Here the CDR3 reads CASSFLAGDYNEQFF. The CDR3 bases are TGTGCCAGCAGTTTTCTAGCGGGGGACTACAATGAGCAGTTCTTC.

V usage is TRBV18 and J usage is TRBJ1-1, with D perhaps TRBD1 (5 bases). The CDR3 extends over 14 amino acids. Germline V gene data show CDR1 as KGHSH and CDR2 as LQKENI. V lost 2 bases and J 0 bases, leaving 7 bases between the germline ends. CDR3 amino acids: CASSPGTVNTEAFF. Here the CDR3 DNA reads TGTGCCAGCTCACCAGGGACGGTGAACACTGAAGCTTTCTTT.

The V and J genes are TRBV5-8 and TRBJ2-7; weak D call: TRBD2 (5 bases). The germline gives CDR1 SGHTS, CDR2 YDEGEE. This CDR3 spans 16 amino acids. Trimming removed 1 base at V and 7 bases at J, with 21 bases between. CDR3 sequence: CASSLILAASPGEQYF. Here the CDR3 DNA reads TGTGCCAGCAGCTTGATCCTGGCAGCCTCTCCGGGGGAGCAGTACTTC.

The chain is built from TRBV4-1 and TRBJ1-1; 8 positions agree with TRBD1. The V and J ends lost 6 bases and 1 base, in that order; junction bases with no gene match: 7. This CDR3 comprises 15 residues. Germline values: CDR1 MGHRA, CDR2 YSYEKL. The CDR3 coding sequence is TGCGCCAGCAGTTCCGCCGGGACAGGGAACACTGAAGCTTTCTTT. Its protein product is CASSSAGTGNTEAFF.